This T cell receptor beta chain originates from a study of T-cell memory formation after mild COVID-19. This clonotype appeared a few times. Germline V lookup: CDR1 SNHLY, CDR2 FYNNEI. The CDR3 extends over 13 amino acids. V lost 9 bases to trimming and J lost 15 bases, with 24 bases between them. TCRdb processed the 5' RACE reads anew with MiXCR; each CDR3 protein has one entry. The sample has about 250,000 distinct CDR3 sequences; around 15% are singletons. Source material: PBMCs or a T cell subset sorted from them (not recorded which). The genes are TRBV2 and TRBJ2-1; D is perhaps TRBD2 (6 bases). This receptor was identified in a man younger than 35 who had mild COVID-19 (a few samples of this study predate the infection). Cell type and time point are not known. The chain's CDR3 is CASQRESAMGGFF. The CDR3 nucleotides read TGTGCCAGTCAACGGGAGTCGGCAATGGGAGGGTTCTTC.